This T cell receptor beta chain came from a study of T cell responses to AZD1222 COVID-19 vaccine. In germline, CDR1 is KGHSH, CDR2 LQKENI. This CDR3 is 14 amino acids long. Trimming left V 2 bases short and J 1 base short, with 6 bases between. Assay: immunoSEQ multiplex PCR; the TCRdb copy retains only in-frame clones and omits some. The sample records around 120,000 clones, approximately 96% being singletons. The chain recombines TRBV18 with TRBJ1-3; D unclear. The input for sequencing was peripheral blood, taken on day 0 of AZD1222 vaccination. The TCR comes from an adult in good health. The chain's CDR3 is CASSPGVSGNTIYF. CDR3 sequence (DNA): TGTGCCAGCTCACCAGGGGTTTCTGGAAACACCATATATTTT.